This entry describes one T cell receptor (beta chain). Its antigen remains unknown. The CDR3 goes on 3 residues after the read ends, and that part is filled in from the germline J gene. Only in-frame clones appear in the TCRdb table, and some are missing; sequencing was by immunoSEQ multiplex PCR. The sample holds 2,500 to 3,000 clones. FACS sorting followed an approximately 6-day coculture of CFSE-labeled recipient PBMCs with irradiated graft donor PBMCs. The sample comes from a study of Tregs in tolerant kidney transplant recipients. CDR3 length: 15 amino acids. Germline CDR1 reads MNHEY; CDR2 reads SMNVEV (reference sequence). The ends were cut back, 4 bases at V and 0 bases at J, with 10 bases in the middle. Study observations and caveats: Validation in larger populations is needed because few patients were studied. This study did not directly address biological reproducibility. Changing PCR primers prevented nucleotide comparison between some patients' samples.

Source: CD8+ T cells from blood cultured with allogeneic cells, taken before the transplant. The chain combines TRBV27 with TRBJ1-5; D uncertain. The receptor was derived from a human patient who received a combined kidney and bone marrow transplant. CDR3 bases read: TGTGCCAGCAGTTCGGGTCCTTATAGCAATCAGCCC. Its protein is CASSSGPYSNQP. The whole CDR3 sequence reads CASSSGPYSNQPQHF.